This TCR beta chain was recovered during a study of cytotoxic CD8 clonotypes in ibrutinib-treated CLL. Background on the study: The patients comprised approximately eleven relapsed/refractory and approximately 16 treatment-naive cases, under 18 IGHV unmutated.

Generated by immunoSEQ multiplex PCR, the TCRdb table keeps only in-frame clones and is missing some. The sample includes almost 45,000 clones, 55% to 75% of them seen just once. The V gene end was trimmed by 6 bases and the J gene end by 7 bases; junction bases not matched to a gene: 8. The CDR3 length is 13 residues. Per the germline V gene, CDR1 is MNHNY and CDR2 is SVGAGI (reference sequence). This clone occurred once. Its antigen is not known. Study-wide findings and caveats: Sampling time points were not equivalent between sustained-remission and progressing patients. Higher clonality was seen at ibrutinib response and a return toward baseline at progression.

This TCR was recovered from a human donor with chronic lymphocytic leukemia. The sample here was PBMCs, taken after 12 months of ibrutinib treatment. The rearrangement joins TRBV6-6 to TRBJ2-7, with TRBD1 matching over 8 bases. The CDR3 nucleotides are TGTGCCAGCAGGTTTGGACAGGGAGTAGAGCAGTACTTC. Translated: CASRFGQGVEQYF.